Included here is one T cell receptor beta chain sequence, with context. Its antigen is not known. Germline CDR1 and CDR2: MNHNY and SVGAGI (reference sequence). There are 13 residues in the CDR3. Trimming pared 7 bases from V and 7 bases from J, leaving 13 bases between. TCRdb reprocessed the reads via MiXCR and lists one record per CDR3 protein. The profile shows tens of thousands of distinct CDR3 sequences, more than 25% of them singletons. These data are taken from a study of T cell repertoires in cytomegalovirus infection. Across the study: Based on public TCR beta signatures, there were indications of CMV infection and of a matching HLA type.

General study points: Predominance within the ex vivo response was attributable to HLA-C-restricted CMV-specific TCR beta clonotypes. Carriers of CMV plus the relevant HLA were identified by cumulative public TCR beta family frequency.

The J gene is TRBJ1-4, the V gene TRBV6-6; D gene unclear. The receptor's source is a human donor in good health (CMV status not recorded). Some clones in this sample may be carry-over from other donors' samples. Material: PBMCs, sequenced either directly or after in vitro stimulation (not recorded which). For the CDR3, the DNA is TGTGCCAGCAACTTTCGATTCGCTGAAAAACTGTTTTTT. This codes for CASNFRFAEKLFF.